The 20 T cell receptor beta chains presented below share a single source sample, sequenced in a study of blood T cells in healthy people across ages. Primed by a sample-barcoded 5' primer and a J-beta primer mix, a second PCR proceeded for roughly 6 to 12 cycles. TCRdb re-called the 5' RACE reads through MiXCR, storing one row per CDR3 protein. Among approximately 880,000 distinct CDR3 sequences listed, around 49% were seen once. Material: blood. These receptors were obtained from a man aged 25 to 40 in good health.

This clonotype was seen only a few times. The rearrangement links TRBV12-3 or TRBV12-4 to TRBJ1-1; maybe TRBD1 (6 bases). V lost 1 base and J lost 1, with 10 bases in between. The CDR3 is 15 amino acids. CDR3 in amino acids: CASSLEAGANTEAFF. The CDR3 nucleotides are TGTGCCAGCAGTTTAGAGGCAGGGGCGAACACTGAAGCTTTCTTT.

The V and J genes are TRBV27 and TRBJ2-5; TRBD1 aligns across 7 bases. The CDR3 has 15 amino acids. After removal of 6 bases from V and 0 bases from J, the junction contained 7 bases not matched to a gene. Germline V lookup: CDR1 MNHEY, CDR2 SMNVEV (reference sequence). The CDR3 DNA follows: TGTGCCAGCAGGGGACAGCGAAGACACCAAGAGACCCAGTACTTC. This sequence encodes CASRGQRRHQETQYF.

This clonotype has just a few counts. This chain uses TRBV5-6 with TRBJ2-7; D is undetermined. V shed 2 bases and J shed 0 bases, with 9 bases lying between them. Germline lookup yields CDR1 SGHDT and CDR2 YYEEEE. The CDR3 is 14 amino acids. CDR3 in amino acids: CASSFTDTSYEQYF. CDR3 sequence (DNA): TGTGCCAGCAGCTTTACAGACACCTCCTACGAGCAGTACTTC.

The table lists this clonotype with a few counts. V gene TRBV6-1 combines with J gene TRBJ2-3, with D unresolved. V shed 3 bases and J shed 1 base, with 11 bases lying between them. Per the germline V gene, CDR1 is MNHNS and CDR2 is SASEGT. The CDR3 length is 15 residues. The CDR3 DNA is TGTGCCAGCAGTGATGCGTCCAGAGGCACAGATACGCAGTATTTT. Protein product: CASSDASRGTDTQYF.

The V and J genes are TRBV20-1 and TRBJ2-6; TRBD1 might be the D (5 bases). The V end was cut by 3 bases, the J end by 1 base, with 10 bases between. Germline lookup yields CDR1 DFQATT and CDR2 SNEGSKA (reference sequence). This CDR3 contains 15 residues. The CDR3 reads CSASSHRSGANVLTF. CDR3 DNA sequence: TGCAGTGCTAGTTCCCACAGGTCTGGGGCCAACGTCCTGACTTTC.

In this sample, this clonotype turned up a few times. The chain employs TRBV4-2 and TRBJ1-1; TRBD1 might be the D (5 bases). CDR1 is LGHNA and CDR2 is YNFKEQ in the germline V gene. V gave up 2 bases and J gave up 2 bases, with 12 bases separating them. CDR3 length: 15 amino acids. Here the CDR3 DNA reads TGTGCCAGCAGCCAACCCGGACAAGTAAACACTGAAGCTTTCTTT. Protein: CASSQPGQVNTEAFF.

This clonotype was seen only a few times. The chain joins TRBV4-3 to TRBJ1-2, with TRBD1 as a possible D gene (5 bases). Germline V gene sequence: CDR1 LGHNA, CDR2 YSLEER. The CDR3 loop spans 13 amino acids. Trimming took off 6 bases at V and 6 bases at J, with 14 bases between the two ends. Here the CDR3 reads CASSPGATHGYTF. The CDR3 DNA sequence: TGCGCCAGCAGTCCCGGGGCAACCCATGGCTACACCTTC.

On this clonotype: The junction and the germline gene differ at one end; a read error may be behind it. The rearrangement uses TRBV4-2 and TRBJ2-2; D is undetermined. There are 14 residues in the CDR3. Germline V gene sequence: CDR1 LGHNA, CDR2 YNFKEQ. CDR3: CASSKDGNTGELFF. CDR3 nucleotide sequence: TGTGCCAGCAGCAAAGACGGGAACACCGGGGAGCTGTTTTTT.

This clonotype was seen a handful of times. This sequence joins TRBV7-2 and TRBJ2-7; 9 bases match TRBD1. Looked up from germline, CDR1 is SGHTA and CDR2 is FQGNSA. The CDR3 contains 15 residues. V was pared by 6 bases and J by 1 base, with 7 bases of the junction left unmatched. CDR3 amino acids: CASSYTGTGSYEQYF. CDR3 coding DNA: TGTGCCAGCAGTTACACCGGGACAGGGTCCTACGAGCAGTACTTC.

This clonotype has only a few counts. V usage is TRBV7-3 and J usage is TRBJ2-2; the D is unclear. This CDR3 is 12 amino acids long. Between the trimmed V and J ends, which lost 5 bases and 8 bases, there was a span of 9 bases. From germline, CDR1 is SGHTA and CDR2 FQGTGA. The CDR3 DNA sequence: TGTGCCAGCAGCCCTCCCGGTGGGGAGCTGTTTTTT. Protein sequence: CASSPPGGELFF.

This clonotype has more than one count but fewer than ten. This sequence joins TRBV20-1 and TRBJ2-7; D is unclear. V was pared by 4 bases and J by 2 bases, with 12 bases between. The CDR3 runs 13 residues. Germline CDR1 DFQATT, CDR2 SNEGSKA (reference sequence). Here the CDR3 reads CSATKDGTYEQYF. The CDR3 region has the DNA TGCAGTGCTACTAAGGACGGCACCTACGAGCAGTACTTC.

Note on this clonotype: At one end, the junction sequence differs from germline, possibly due to a read error. V usage is TRBV6-5 and J usage is TRBJ1-6; D uncertain. Per the germline V gene, CDR1 is MNHEY and CDR2 is SVGAGI. The CDR3 contains 15 residues. This chain's CDR3 is CASMAPGSYDSPLHF. The CDR3, as DNA: TGTGCCAGCATGGCCCCGGGCTCCTATGATTCACCCCTCCACTTT.

The chain couples TRBV27 to TRBJ1-2; D gene ambiguous. In germline, CDR1 is MNHEY, CDR2 SMNVEV (reference sequence). This CDR3 comprises 15 residues. The V end lost 8 bases, the J end lost 5 bases, and 21 bases lay between the germline ends. CDR3: CASSPLGSVEYGYTF. CDR3 sequence (DNA): TGTGCCAGCTCCCCCCTGGGGTCGGTCGAGTATGGCTACACCTTC.

This clonotype came up a few times. The rearrangement joins TRBV7-2 to TRBJ1-2; no clear D. The CDR3 is made up of 14 amino acids. Trimming removed 1 base at V and 1 base at J, with 7 bases between. Germline V lookup: CDR1 SGHTA, CDR2 FQGNSA. CDR3 residues: CASSLGTVNYGYTF. CDR3 sequence (DNA): TGTGCCAGCAGCTTAGGGACGGTTAACTATGGCTACACCTTC.

The sample holds many counts of this clonotype. The germline gene is not matched at one end of the junction; a read error may be the cause. The CDR3 coding sequence is TGTGCTAGCAGCTTAGACAGGGGTGGCGAGCAGTACTTC. It translates to CASSLDRGGEQYF. The chain links TRBV7-7 to TRBJ2-7; 8 positions match TRBD1. CDR1 SSHAT and CDR2 FNYEAQ come from the germline V gene (reference sequence). The CDR3 has 13 amino acids.

The V and J genes are TRBV27 and TRBJ1-4, with 7 positions matching TRBD1. The V gene end was trimmed by 6 bases and the J gene end by 0 bases; junction bases not matched to a gene: 7. The length of the CDR3 is 16 residues. Germline CDR1 reads MNHEY; CDR2 reads SMNVEV (reference sequence). CDR3 residues: CASRLTTGATNEKLFF. Written as DNA, the CDR3 is TGTGCCAGCAGGCTCACAACAGGGGCAACTAATGAAAAACTGTTTTTT.

This chain connects TRBV5-1 to TRBJ2-1; 13 nucleotides agree with TRBD2. The CDR3 covers 15 residues. V lost 4 bases to trimming and J lost 9 bases; unmatched junction nucleotides: 7. Per germline, CDR1 SGHRS and CDR2 YFSETQ. The CDR3 region is CASSLTLAGGVEQFF. Here the CDR3 DNA reads TGCGCCAGCAGCCTGACACTAGCGGGGGGGGTTGAGCAGTTCTTC.

The rearrangement uses TRBV5-1 and TRBJ2-1, with 8 positions matching TRBD1. The V segment lost 0 bases and the J segment 3 bases; nucleotides outside the gene matches: 2. The CDR3 consists of 15 residues. Germline assignment: CDR1 SGHRS and CDR2 YFSETQ. The CDR3 loop reads CASSLEGQDYNEQFF. Here the CDR3 DNA reads TGCGCCAGCAGCTTGGAGGGACAGGACTACAATGAGCAGTTCTTC.

The chain recombines TRBV6-2 or TRBV6-3 with TRBJ1-1, with D possibly matching TRBD1 (5 bases). CDR3 length: 15 amino acids. Germline-derived CDR1 and CDR2 are MNHEY and SVGEGT. V was clipped by 6 bases and J by 4 bases, with 18 bases between them. CDR3 region: CASSSVGGGFTEAFF. In DNA, the CDR3 is TGTGCCAGCAGCAGCGTTGGGGGTGGGTTCACTGAAGCTTTCTTT.

This clonotype was observed once. Possible read error: a much larger clone is one base away. The J gene is TRBJ2-7, the V gene TRBV4-1; TRBD1 matches at 7 bases. The germline gives CDR1 MGHRA, CDR2 YSYEKL. The trim removed 3 bases at V and 0 bases at J, leaving 2 bases unmatched. The CDR3 sequence is 14 residues long. The CDR3 loop reads CASSHGQASYEQYF. CDR3 bases: TGCGCCAGCAGCCACGGACAGGCCTCCTACGAGCAGTACTTC.